The T cell receptor beta chain described here comes from a study of cytomegalovirus exposure and HLA in healthy donors. 13 Jbeta primers and 60 Vbeta primers were used for the PCR. Sequenced by immunoSEQ multiplex PCR; TCRdb stores in-frame clones only, minus some. Of 100,000 to 150,000 clones in the sample, 82% were seen once. This clone has more than one count but fewer than ten. The J segment lost 3 bases and the V segment lost 11 bases, leaving 13 bases of the junction unmatched. In germline, CDR1 is SNHLY, CDR2 FYNNEI. The CDR3 covers 15 residues. The sample was PBMCs. The clonotype was recovered from a boy between 2 and 15 years old in good health and CMV-seronegative. The chain combines TRBV2 with TRBJ2-1; the match to TRBD2 covers 7 bases. DNA of the CDR3: TGTGCCCGACGTCGGGCGGGGGAGTACTACAATGAGCAGTTCTTC. It encodes CARRRAGEYYNEQFF.